The 18 T cell receptor beta chains presented below share a single source sample, sequenced in a study of T cells after yellow fever vaccination. One entry per CDR3 protein, called by TCRdb with MiXCR from the 5' RACE reads. Among around 340,000 distinct CDR3 sequences listed, roughly an eighth were seen once. The input for sequencing was CD4+ T cells sorted from PBMCs, taken 15 days after the yellow fever booster vaccination. The source of these receptors is a young man who received the YFV17D yellow fever vaccine.

This clonotype was observed a few times. The chain carries TRBV7-2 and TRBJ2-7; D possibly corresponds to TRBD2 (6 bases). This CDR3 has 16 residues. CDR1 is SGHTA and CDR2 is FQGNSA in the germline V gene. The V gene lost 5 bases and the J gene lost 4 bases, with 21 bases spanning the gap. CDR3 sequence reads: CASSLAGSGRQYEQYF. As DNA, the CDR3 is TGTGCCAGCAGCCTCGCGGGGTCCGGCAGACAATACGAGCAGTACTTC.

This clonotype was picked up a small number of times. The V call is TRBV4-2, the J call TRBJ2-3; D is unclear. The CDR3 runs to 15 residues. Germline CDR1 and CDR2: LGHNA and YNFKEQ. The V gene lost 0 bases and the J gene lost 2 bases, with 9 bases spanning the gap. CDR3 nucleotide sequence: TGTGCCAGCAGCCAAGACCCCACAGTCACAGATACGCAGTATTTT. The encoded protein is CASSQDPTVTDTQYF.

The chain couples TRBV6-5 to TRBJ2-7; D unresolved. This CDR3 is built from 13 residues. V was trimmed by 2 bases and J by 0 bases, leaving 5 bases between them. Looked up from germline, CDR1 is MNHEY and CDR2 is SVGAGI. The CDR3 DNA reads TGTGCCAGCAGTTACCGGTCCTCCTACGAGCAGTACTTC. Amino acid sequence: CASSYRSSYEQYF.

The chain is built from TRBV5-1 and TRBJ2-5, with TRBD2 identical over 10 bases. The V gene end was trimmed by 2 bases and the J gene end by 2 bases; junction bases not matched to a gene: 3. The CDR3 runs 15 residues. CDR1 and CDR2 (germline): SGHRS, YFSETQ. The DNA for the CDR3 is TGCGCCAGCAGCTTCCAGCGGGGGGGACAAGAGACCCAGTACTTC. Its protein is CASSFQRGGQETQYF.

The chain uses TRBV6-2 or TRBV6-3 and TRBJ2-1, with a possible D match to TRBD2 (7 bases). V was clipped by 6 bases and J by 2 bases, with 14 bases between them. This CDR3 contains 15 residues. Per the germline V gene, CDR1 is MNHEY and CDR2 is SVGEGT. This CDR3 reads CASSWGGRPYNEQFF. In DNA, the CDR3 is TGTGCCAGCAGCTGGGGGGGCCGGCCCTACAATGAGCAGTTCTTC.

This chain joins TRBV7-2 and TRBJ2-7; 7 bases line up with TRBD2. J gave up 3 bases and V 7 bases, and 9 bases lay outside the gene matches. CDR1 and CDR2 from the germline V gene are SGHTA and FQGNSA. The CDR3 has 14 amino acids. The CDR3 here is CASTRRGLDYEQYF. CDR3 DNA sequence: TGTGCCAGCACCCGGCGGGGGTTAGACTACGAGCAGTACTTC.

This chain links TRBV18 with TRBJ1-6; D ambiguous. Germline V gene lookup returns CDR1 KGHSH and CDR2 LQKENI. The ends were cut back, 1 base at V and 7 bases at J, with 8 bases in the middle. This CDR3 region has 14 residues. CDR3 sequence (DNA): TGTGCCAGCTCACCACAGACGGGAAATTCACCCCTCCACTTT. Amino acids: CASSPQTGNSPLHF. Supplemented by reference TRBV18 and TRBJ1-6, the full variable domain reads NAGVMQNPRHLVRRRGQEARLRCSPMKGHSHVYWYRQLPEEGLKFMVYLQKENIIDESGMPKERFSAEFPKEGPSILRIQQVVRGDSAAYFCASSPQTGNSPLHFGNGTRLTVT.

This CDR3 is CASSPSGANIQYF. Here the CDR3 DNA reads TGTGCCAGCAGCCCCTCGGGGGCGAACATTCAGTACTTC. V gene TRBV7-2 combines with J gene TRBJ2-4, with D perhaps being TRBD1 or TRBD2 (6 bases each). This CDR3 is 13 amino acids long. V shed 5 bases and J shed 7 bases, with 12 bases lying between them. Per germline, CDR1 SGHTA and CDR2 FQGNSA.

V usage is TRBV7-6 and J usage is TRBJ2-5; D is possibly TRBD2 (5 bases). Per germline, CDR1 SGHVS and CDR2 FNYEAQ. Trimming shortened V by 6 bases and J by 7 bases, and 9 bases separated the two germline ends. This CDR3 spans 11 amino acids. The CDR3 nucleotides read TGTGCCAGCAGGGGAGCGCGGACCCAGTACTTC. This codes for CASRGARTQYF.

This clonotype was seen a handful of times. This chain links TRBV5-1 with TRBJ1-4, with 7 bases aligning to TRBD1. Germline-derived CDR1 and CDR2 are SGHRS and YFSETQ. The CDR3 is made up of 15 amino acids. J lost 8 bases, V lost 2 bases, and 9 bases had no gene match. CDR3 amino acids: CASSLEDRVGEKLFF. In DNA form, the CDR3 reads TGCGCCAGCAGCTTAGAAGACAGGGTTGGGGAAAAACTGTTTTTT. Looking up the rest from reference TRBV5-1 and TRBJ1-4 gives the full variable domain: KAGVTQTPRYLIKTRGQQVTLSCSPISGHRSVSWYQQTPGQGLQFLFEYFSETQRNKGNFPGRFSGRQFSNSRSEMNVSTLELGDSALYLCASSLEDRVGEKLFFGSGTQLSVL.

This clonotype showed up just a few times. The chain employs TRBV5-4 and TRBJ2-3; a possible D gene is TRBD1 (5 bases). The CDR3 is made up of 15 amino acids. Looked up from germline, CDR1 is SGHNT and CDR2 is YYREEE (reference sequence). The V end lost 0 bases, the J end lost 2 bases, and 10 bases lay between the germline ends. The CDR3 region is CASSLEAGPTDTQYF. DNA of the CDR3: TGTGCCAGCAGCTTGGAGGCAGGGCCCACAGATACGCAGTATTTT.

The chain carries TRBV6-5 and TRBJ2-1; TRBD1 matches 8 bases. CDR3 length: 16 amino acids. With V trimmed by 5 bases and J by 9 bases, 15 bases remained unmatched. Germline V lookup: CDR1 MNHEY, CDR2 SVGAGI. The CDR3 here is CASSTGKPGQAVEQFF. Here the CDR3 DNA reads TGTGCCAGCAGTACGGGAAAACCGGGACAGGCCGTTGAGCAGTTCTTC.

This clonotype was found a few times. Here the CDR3 reads CAISGTGAGSPLHF. As DNA, the CDR3 is TGTGCCATCAGTGGAACAGGGGCGGGTTCACCCCTCCACTTT. The chain employs TRBV10-3 and TRBJ1-6; 7 bases fit TRBD1. CDR1 and CDR2 (germline): ENHRY, SYGVKD. V shed 4 bases, J shed 9 bases, and the junction held 6 bases outside the gene matches. The CDR3 totals 14 residues.

The gene calls are TRBV9 and TRBJ2-3; a possible D gene is TRBD1 (5 bases). CDR1 and CDR2 from the germline V gene are SGDLS and YYNGEE. The germline V and J ends were trimmed by 0 bases and 3 bases, with 11 bases remaining between them. The CDR3 extends over 15 amino acids. CDR3 sequence (DNA): TGTGCCAGCAGCGTAGGTGGGGCCTGGACAGATACGCAGTATTTT. Encoded protein: CASSVGGAWTDTQYF.

J is TRBJ1-2 and V is TRBV5-5; tentative D call: TRBD1 (5 bases). CDR1 is SGHKS, CDR2 YYEKEE, per germline (reference sequence). Trimming left V 1 base short and J 8 bases short, with 12 bases between. The CDR3 is made up of 13 amino acids. CDR3 in DNA: TGTGCCAGCAGCTTGAATGTGGGGCTCGGCTACACCTTC. It codes for CASSLNVGLGYTF.

This clonotype came up a few times. This chain links TRBV6-2 or TRBV6-3 with TRBJ1-1; no clear D. Trimming removed 6 bases from V and 4 bases from J, with 9 bases in between. This CDR3 is built from 12 residues. Per germline, CDR1 MNHEY and CDR2 SVGEGT. CDR3 amino acids: CASSVGSTEAFF. Written as DNA, the CDR3 is TGTGCCAGCAGCGTGGGGAGCACTGAAGCTTTCTTT.

This clonotype has more than one count but fewer than ten. The chain joins TRBV7-6 to TRBJ1-2; 8 bases agree with TRBD1. Germline-derived CDR1 and CDR2 are SGHVS and FNYEAQ. Unmatched junction bases numbered 4, after V lost 5 bases and J lost 5 bases. This CDR3 spans 13 amino acids. The CDR3 sequence: CASSMGQVYGYTF. The DNA for the CDR3 is TGTGCCAGCAGCATGGGACAGGTGTATGGCTACACCTTC.

This clonotype was picked up many times. This chain joins TRBV2 and TRBJ2-7; 10 bases align to TRBD1. The CDR3 spans 14 residues. In germline, CDR1 is SNHLY, CDR2 FYNNEI. V was pared by 2 bases and J by 4 bases, with 2 bases of the junction left unmatched. The DNA for the CDR3 is TGTGCCAGCAGTGAACAGGGACAGGGGTACGAGCAGTACGTC. It codes for CASSEQGQGYEQYV.